The source of this T cell receptor beta chain is a study of CD8 T cells in Susac syndrome (dated by TCRdb to the late 2010s). As for the study more broadly: The study used repertoire sequencing to test whether antigen drove CD8+ T cell activation and differentiation in Susac syndrome. General findings and caveats noted by the study authors: The study acknowledged that relatively few individuals were included in the TCR sequencing and HLA analysis.

RNA was extracted using the RNeasy kit, and about 0.5 to 1 ug of the RNA was reverse transcribed with random hexamers. The immunoSEQ multiplex PCR assay, which covers 54 Vbeta and 13 Jbeta segments, was used to amplify TCR beta CDR3 regions. PCR amplification bias was corrected by using a synthetic template baseline for primer optimization and computational correction. The original pipeline was this. Reads were annotated to V, D and J genes per IMGT and analyzed with immunoSEQ Analyzer, keeping only productive sequences. Clonality was computed as one minus Shannon entropy normalized by log2 of the number of productive unique sequences. For each patient and control, public and private clones were evaluated within the 100 most prevalent clones. A clone was defined as Susac-specific if it was absent from the healthy and MS cohorts, from some 980 published viral clones and from other ImmuneACCESS disease sequences. TCRdb trimmed the raw reads at Q25, called clones with MiXCR and kept productive beta chains. Each record represents a unique CDR3 protein, reported with the most common genes and DNA among its rows. These V and J calls rely on TCRdb rather than the paper's analysis. This sample holds about 180,000 distinct CDR3 sequences; 90% to 96% were observed only once. The top ten clones comprise more than 0.09% of the sample.

Counted from cysteine to phenylalanine, this CDR3 has 14 amino acids. The retained sequence is limited to the CDR3, 42 bases, with the frame set at the first base. Remarks on this clonotype: The target of this receptor is not known. Nothing much larger sits one base from this clone, and base qualities are not available.

Peripheral blood CD8+ and CD4+ T cells from healthy donors, Susac syndrome patients and multiple sclerosis patients were profiled by high-throughput TCR beta sequencing. The multiple sclerosis controls were treatment-naive patients whose relapsing-remitting disease, either stable or active, fulfilled the revised McDonald criteria. Bulk CD8+ and CD4+ T cells were purified magnetically by negative isolation, whereas CD8+ TEMRA cells were enriched by FACS. Blood was drawn into EDTA tubes, processed within 24 hours, and PBMCs were isolated by density gradient centrifugation. PBMCs intended for TCR sequencing were cryopreserved in liquid nitrogen and thawed later in a water bath at 37 degrees C. The sorted or isolated CD4+, CD8+ and CD8+ TEMRA cells reached a purity of at least 90%.

Sequenced: CD4+ T cells from PBMCs. The sequence links TRBV1 to TRBJ1-1. TRBV1 is a documented pseudogene. This receptor was obtained from a human donor with multiple sclerosis. The DNA sequence is TGCACCAGCGGACCAGAAGGCGGGGTCACTGAAGCTTTCTTT. It translates as CTSGPEGGVTEAFF.